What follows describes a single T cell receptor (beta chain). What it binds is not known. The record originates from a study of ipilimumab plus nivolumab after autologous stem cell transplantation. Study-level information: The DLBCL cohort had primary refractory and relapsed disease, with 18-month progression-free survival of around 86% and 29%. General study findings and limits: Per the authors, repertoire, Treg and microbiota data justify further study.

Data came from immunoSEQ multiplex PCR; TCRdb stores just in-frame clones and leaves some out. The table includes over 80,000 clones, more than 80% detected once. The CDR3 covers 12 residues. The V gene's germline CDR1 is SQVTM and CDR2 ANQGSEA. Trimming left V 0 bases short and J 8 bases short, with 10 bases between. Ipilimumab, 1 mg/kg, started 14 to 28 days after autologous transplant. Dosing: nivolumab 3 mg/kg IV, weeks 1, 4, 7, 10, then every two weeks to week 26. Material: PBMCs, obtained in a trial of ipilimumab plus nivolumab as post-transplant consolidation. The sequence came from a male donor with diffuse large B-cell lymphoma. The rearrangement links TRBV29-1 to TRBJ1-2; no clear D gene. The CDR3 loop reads CSVEDPPKGYTF. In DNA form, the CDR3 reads TGCAGCGTTGAAGATCCCCCTAAGGGCTACACCTTC.